These 11 T cell receptor beta chains were all obtained from the same sample, sequenced in a study of Ad26.COV2.S vaccination and SARS-CoV-2 variants. Only in-frame clones appear in the TCRdb table, and some are missing; sequencing was by immunoSEQ multiplex PCR. The data contain 450,000 to 550,000 clones, about 91% of them singletons. Treatment defined: 15 to 20 received Ad26.COV2.S at low or high dose, single or two shots; several received placebo; per-sample allocation not given. Vaccine and placebo recipients were sampled on day 63 after the first injection. The sample was peripheral blood, taken in a trial of Ad26.COV2.S vaccine versus placebo. These receptors were obtained from a person between 18 and 65 years old who received the Ad26.COV2.S COVID-19 vaccine or a placebo.

This chain connects TRBV5-1 to TRBJ1-4; the D gene is possibly TRBD1 (6 bases). Germline CDR1 reads SGHRS; CDR2 reads YFSETQ. The CDR3 extends over 17 amino acids. Trimming removed 5 bases from V and 0 bases from J, with 17 bases in between. CDR3 nucleotide sequence: TGCGCCAGCAGATTCCTCGGGGGGGCTGCAACTAATGAAAAACTGTTTTTT. This encodes CASRFLGGAATNEKLFF.

The genes are TRBV7-3 and TRBJ2-5, with D possibly TRBD2 on 5 matching bases. CDR3 length: 13 amino acids. Germline lookup yields CDR1 SGHTA and CDR2 FQGTGA. V was shortened by 4 bases and J by 5 bases, with 11 bases between the two germline ends. The CDR3 region is CASSSSPGETQYF. The DNA for the CDR3 is TGTGCCAGCAGCTCTTCCCCGGGGGAGACCCAGTACTTC. Full variable domain (missing parts from reference TRBV7-3 and TRBJ2-5): GAGVSQTPSNKVTEKGKYVELRCDPISGHTALYWYRQSLGQGPEFLIYFQGTGAADDSGLPNDRFFAVRPEGSVSTLKIQRTERGDSAVYLCASSSSPGETQYFGPGTRLLVL.

The V call is TRBV11-2, the J call TRBJ2-7; the D gene is possibly TRBD2 (5 bases). V was cut by 5 bases and J by 0 bases, with 11 bases left in between. This CDR3 has 14 amino acids. Per germline, CDR1 SGHAT and CDR2 FQNNGV. DNA of the CDR3: TGTGCCAGCAGCCTTAGCGAGCACTCCTACGAGCAGTACGTC. Protein: CASSLSEHSYEQYV.

CDR3 DNA: TGTGCCAGCACCAAAGGGGGGTTCGGAGAGACCCAGTACTTC. Its translation: CASTKGGFGETQYF. The chain recombines TRBV9 with TRBJ2-5, with D perhaps being TRBD1 or TRBD2 (6 bases each). With 6 bases removed from V and 4 bases from J, the gap between germline ends came to 16 bases. This CDR3 spans 14 amino acids. In germline, CDR1 is SGDLS, CDR2 YYNGEE.

The chain joins TRBV11-2 to TRBJ1-4; D remains unclear. The V end was cut by 2 bases, the J end by 8 bases, with 15 bases between. The CDR3 is 15 amino acids. The germline V gene encodes CDR1 SGHAT and CDR2 FQNNGV. CDR3 sequence: CASSLYGQYPEKLFF. The CDR3 DNA reads TGTGCCAGCAGCTTATACGGGCAGTATCCAGAAAAACTGTTTTTT. The variable domain in full, with the rest retrieved from reference TRBV11-2 and TRBJ1-4, is EAGVAQSPRYKIIEKRQSVAFWCNPISGHATLYWYQQILGQGPKLLIQFQNNGVVDDSQLPKDRFSAERLKGVDSTLKIQPAKLEDSAVYLCASSLYGQYPEKLFFGSGTQLSVL.

The chain couples TRBV27 to TRBJ1-6; 7 bases map to TRBD1. The CDR3 is 16 residues long. Germline loops: CDR1 MNHEY, CDR2 SMNVEV (reference sequence). J was trimmed by 4 bases and V by 5 bases; bases with no gene match: 8. The CDR3, as DNA: TGTGCCAGCAGTGCGACAGGGACCGTTTATAATTCACCCCTCCACTTT. This codes for CASSATGTVYNSPLHF.

The CDR3 coding sequence is TGTGCCAGCAGTGACGGACTGACTAACTATGGCTACACCTTC. Translated, it gives CASSDGLTNYGYTF. The rearrangement uses TRBV2 and TRBJ1-2; no clear D. CDR3 length equals 14 residues. Germline V gene sequence: CDR1 SNHLY, CDR2 FYNNEI. V lost 3 bases and J lost 0, with 8 bases in between.

V is TRBV30 and J is TRBJ2-7; D uncertain. The V gene's germline CDR1 is GTSNPN and CDR2 SVGIG (reference sequence). Trimming stripped 2 bases from V and 1 base from J, with 3 bases between. This CDR3 spans 11 amino acids. CDR3 sequence reads: CAWSSSYEQYF. The CDR3, as DNA: TGTGCCTGGAGTTCTTCCTACGAGCAGTACTTC.

The V and J genes are TRBV5-6 and TRBJ2-6; 7 positions match TRBD1. The CDR3 is 17 amino acids. Unmatched junction bases numbered 7, after V lost 2 bases and J lost 2 bases. The germline V gene has CDR1 SGHDT and CDR2 YYEEEE. CDR3 in DNA: TGTGCCAGCAGCTTAAGACAGGGTCTGACTGGGGCCAACGTCCTGACTTTC. This gives the protein CASSLRQGLTGANVLTF.

This chain uses TRBV6-5 with TRBJ1-5, with 9 bases lining up with TRBD1. The ends lost 7 bases at V and 7 bases at J; junction bases unmatched: 11. The germline V gene has CDR1 MNHEY and CDR2 SVGAGI. The CDR3 totals 15 residues. This CDR3 is CASIRDRGRGQPQHF. The CDR3 bases are TGTGCCAGCATTAGAGACAGGGGGAGGGGGCAGCCCCAGCATTTT.

The DNA for the CDR3 is TGTGCCAGCAGCCTTTCCCTAGCGGGAGACTACAATGAGCAGTTCTTC. This encodes CASSLSLAGDYNEQFF. The gene calls are TRBV13 and TRBJ2-1; 10 positions match TRBD2. Germline V CDR1 and CDR2: PRHDT, FYEKMQ (reference sequence). V lost 5 bases and J lost 3; bases outside the gene matches: 7. This CDR3 is 16 amino acids long.